These 30 T cell receptor beta chains share one sample of origin, sequenced in a study of early T cells in non-severe SARS-CoV-2 infection. TCRdb fed the 5' RACE reads into MiXCR, producing one record per CDR3 protein. Counted here are about 77,000 distinct CDR3 sequences, approximately 9.1% occurring once; the ten biggest clones make up approximately 4.9%. The source material was whole blood. The receptor source for this set is an adult who was a healthcare worker with PCR-confirmed SARS-CoV-2 infection or an uninfected control (not recorded which).

Ten or more counts support this clonotype. The V call is TRBV6-5, the J call TRBJ2-2; D is undetermined. V was shortened by 6 bases and J by 7 bases, with 6 bases between the two germline ends. CDR3 length: 11 residues. Germline CDR1 is MNHEY and CDR2 is SVGAGI. The CDR3 spells CASSRRGELFF. Here the CDR3 DNA reads TGTGCCAGCAGCCGTCGCGGGGAGCTGTTTTTT.

This clonotype was detected ten times or more. V usage is TRBV4-1 and J usage is TRBJ1-3; D gene unclear. Trimming took off 3 bases at V and 2 bases at J, with 20 bases between the two ends. Per the germline V gene, CDR1 is MGHRA and CDR2 is YSYEKL. This CDR3 spans 18 amino acids. The CDR3 spells CASSHGLRQAGTGNTIYF. The CDR3 DNA follows: TGCGCCAGCAGCCATGGGCTGAGGCAGGCAGGCACTGGAAACACCATATATTTT.

This clonotype was seen ten or more times. This chain connects TRBV10-3 to TRBJ2-5, with D unresolved. V dropped 3 bases and J dropped 1 base, with 9 bases sitting between them. This CDR3 comprises 14 residues. Germline CDR1 reads ENHRY; CDR2 reads SYGVKD. The CDR3 DNA reads as TGTGCCATCAGTGATGCCAGAGCCCAAGAGACCCAGTACTTC. It yields the protein CAISDARAQETQYF.

The rearrangement uses TRBV19 and TRBJ2-7; maybe TRBD1 (5 bases). Germline loops: CDR1 LNHDA, CDR2 SQIVND (reference sequence). V gave up 3 bases and J gave up 7 bases, with 13 bases separating them. The CDR3 extends over 13 amino acids. The CDR3 DNA sequence: TGTGCCAGTAGTATGACCTCAGGGAAAGAGCAGTACTTC. Translation: CASSMTSGKEQYF.

This clonotype was recorded many times. V usage is TRBV7-2 and J usage is TRBJ2-1; 11 nucleotides align to TRBD2. The CDR3 extends over 14 amino acids. CDR1 is SGHTA, CDR2 FQGNSA, per germline. The ends lost 4 bases at V and 7 bases at J; junction bases unmatched: 3. The CDR3 nucleotides read TGTGCCAGCAGCTCGGGACTAGCGGTTAATGAGCAGTTCTTC. Encoded protein: CASSSGLAVNEQFF.

In its sample, this clonotype was seen many times. The J gene is TRBJ2-5, the V gene TRBV7-3; the match to TRBD1 covers 11 bases. Germline CDR1 is SGHTA and CDR2 is FQGTGA. J lost 5 bases, V lost 5 bases, and 4 bases had no gene match. The CDR3 runs to 14 residues. This CDR3 is CASSRTGGEETQYF. For the CDR3, the DNA is TGTGCCAGCAGCCGGACAGGGGGCGAGGAGACCCAGTACTTC.

The chain joins TRBV9 to TRBJ2-2; the D gene is possibly TRBD1 (6 bases). Germline assignment: CDR1 SGDLS and CDR2 YYNGEE. The CDR3 covers 14 residues. The V gene lost 6 bases and the J gene lost 8 bases, with 17 bases spanning the gap. The DNA of the CDR3 is TGTGCCAGCACTCCTTTACAGGGCTCGGGGGAGCTGTTTTTT. It yields the protein CASTPLQGSGELFF.

This clonotype was seen repeatedly, ten times or more. The V gene is TRBV6-5, the J gene TRBJ2-7; 8 nucleotides match TRBD1. Germline V gene lookup returns CDR1 MNHEY and CDR2 SVGAGI. V was clipped by 11 bases and J by 6 bases; unmatched bases: 9. This CDR3 has 12 residues. The CDR3 nucleotides read TGTGCCGTTGGCAGGGGGCTTGGCGAGCAGTACTTC. Its protein product is CAVGRGLGEQYF.

The CDR3 nucleotides read TGTGCCTGGGACCAGCAGGCTTACAATGAGCAGTTCTTC. Its translation: CAWDQQAYNEQFF. The rearrangement joins TRBV30 to TRBJ2-1, with D hard to call. CDR3 length: 13 amino acids. Trimming cost V 5 bases and J 4 bases, with 12 bases left between them. The germline V gene encodes CDR1 GTSNPN and CDR2 SVGIG (reference sequence).

The genes are TRBV12-3 or TRBV12-4 and TRBJ2-3; the D is unclear. The CDR3 is made up of 17 amino acids. The V end was cut by 4 bases, the J end by 1 base, with 18 bases between. The CDR3 sequence is CASSYSVVGPRTDTQYF. The CDR3 coding sequence is TGTGCCAGCAGTTACTCCGTAGTTGGGCCCCGCACAGATACGCAGTATTTT.

In its sample, this clonotype was seen once. The junction departs from the called germline gene at one end, perhaps through a read error. The rearrangement joins TRBV7-6 to TRBJ2-3; possibly TRBD2 for D (6 bases). CDR3 length: 15 residues. Germline CDR1 is SGHVS and CDR2 is FNYEAQ. CDR3 bases: TGTGTCAGCAGCCCCAGCGGGCTTAGCACAGATACGCAGTATTTT. It specifies CVSSPSGLSTDTQYF.

This clonotype was seen many times. This chain links TRBV28 with TRBJ2-7; 8 bases agree with TRBD1. V lost 5 bases to trimming and J lost 0 bases; unmatched junction nucleotides: 6. Germline V gene lookup returns CDR1 MDHEN and CDR2 SYDVKM. The length of the CDR3 is 15 residues. CDR3 sequence (DNA): TGTGCCAGCAGTCCTAGGACAGGGAGCTCCTACGAGCAGTACTTC. Its translation is CASSPRTGSSYEQYF.

A word on this clonotype: This clone may be a read error of a much larger clone one base away. The chain employs TRBV6-1 and TRBJ1-4; no clear D gene. CDR1 and CDR2 from the germline V gene are MNHNS and SASEGT. This CDR3 is 15 amino acids long. The chain's CDR3 is CASRVELPFNVKLFF. CDR3 DNA sequence: TGTGCCAGCAGAGTGGAACTTCCCTTTAATGTAAAACTGTTTTTT.

This clonotype has a handful of counts. The V and J genes are TRBV10-2 and TRBJ2-1, with 7 bases aligning to TRBD2. The trim removed 4 bases at V and 8 bases at J, leaving 11 bases unmatched. The CDR3 loop spans 15 amino acids. The V gene's germline CDR1 is WSHSY and CDR2 SAAADI. This CDR3 reads CASSAGGSPPDEQFF. CDR3 bases: TGCGCCAGCAGTGCTGGCGGGAGCCCCCCCGATGAGCAGTTCTTC.

The V and J genes are TRBV11-2 and TRBJ2-1; 8 nucleotides agree with TRBD2. The ends lost 0 bases at V and 12 bases at J; junction bases unmatched: 16. Germline lookup yields CDR1 SGHAT and CDR2 FQNNGV. There are 17 residues in the CDR3. Written as DNA, the CDR3 is TGTGCCAGCAGCTTAGAAGCGACTAGCGCATCATGGGATGGGCAGTTCTTC. It encodes CASSLEATSASWDGQFF.

This clonotype was recorded many times. In DNA form, the CDR3 reads TGTGCCAGCAGCCAAGACAGGGCTAGGAACAATGAGCAGTTCTTC. Protein product: CASSQDRARNNEQFF. The chain joins TRBV4-2 to TRBJ2-1; a possible D gene is TRBD1 (5 bases). This CDR3 spans 15 amino acids. V was pared by 0 bases and J by 5 bases, with 11 bases between. CDR1 is LGHNA and CDR2 is YNFKEQ in the germline V gene.

This clonotype has a count of ten or more. The chain combines TRBV3-1 with TRBJ2-1; D is undetermined. V lost 1 base to trimming and J lost 0 bases, with 13 bases between them. This CDR3 has 17 residues. CDR1 is LGHDT and CDR2 is YNNKEL in the germline V gene (reference sequence). The CDR3 DNA follows: TGTGCCAGCAGCCAAGTTTTAAGGCTGAGCTCCTACAATGAGCAGTTCTTC. Its translation: CASSQVLRLSSYNEQFF.

The chain carries TRBV4-1 and TRBJ2-5; 10 bases agree with TRBD2. Looked up from germline, CDR1 is MGHRA and CDR2 is YSYEKL. V gave up 1 base and J gave up 5 bases; unmatched junction bases: 7. This CDR3 is built from 16 residues. CDR3 in DNA: TGCGCCAGCAGCCAAGGACTAGCGGGTTTCGTTGAGACCCAGTACTTC. Translating it yields CASSQGLAGFVETQYF.

The sample holds a few counts of this clonotype. The CDR3 DNA reads TGTGCCACCAGTGGTCTTAGCACAGATACGCAGTATTTT. Protein: CATSGLSTDTQYF. This chain joins TRBV24-1 and TRBJ2-3, with no clear D. The CDR3 contains 13 residues. V was clipped by 5 bases and J by 0 bases, with 5 bases between them. CDR1 KGHDR and CDR2 SFDVKD come from the germline V gene.

This clonotype was found a few times. V gene TRBV18 combines with J gene TRBJ1-5; 8 nucleotides align to TRBD1. The CDR3 contains 16 residues. Per germline, CDR1 KGHSH and CDR2 LQKENI. V was pared by 4 bases and J by 1 base, with 6 bases of the junction left unmatched. CDR3 residues: CASSLDRGTSNQPQHF. DNA of the CDR3: TGTGCCAGCTCACTCGACAGGGGCACGAGCAATCAGCCCCAGCATTTT.

This chain uses TRBV11-2 with TRBJ2-1; 11 bases are shared with TRBD2. The J segment lost 5 bases and the V segment lost 5 bases, leaving 2 bases of the junction unmatched. This CDR3 has 14 residues. The germline gives CDR1 SGHAT, CDR2 FQNNGV. This CDR3 is CASSKGLADNEQFF. CDR3 in DNA: TGTGCCAGCAGCAAGGGACTAGCGGACAATGAGCAGTTCTTC.

This clonotype has only a few counts. The rearrangement links TRBV6-6 to TRBJ2-7, with 7 bases matching TRBD1. Germline V gene data show CDR1 as MNHNY and CDR2 as SVGAGI (reference sequence). V lost 7 bases and J lost 1; bases outside the gene matches: 4. CDR3 length: 13 residues. The CDR3 DNA reads as TGTGCCAGCACCCGGGGACAGTCCTACGAGCAGTACTTC. Its protein is CASTRGQSYEQYF.

This clonotype has only a few counts. The chain carries TRBV7-3 and TRBJ2-7, with D hard to call. Germline assignment: CDR1 SGHTA and CDR2 FQGTGA. Trimming removed 5 bases at V and 3 bases at J, with 14 bases between. The CDR3 is 14 residues long. This chain's CDR3 is CASSPQSGVYEQYF. In DNA form, the CDR3 reads TGTGCCAGCAGCCCGCAGAGTGGGGTCTACGAGCAGTACTTC.

The CDR3 spells CASSLGRTGEYGYTF. The CDR3 DNA reads as TGTGCCAGCAGCTTAGGCCGGACAGGGGAATATGGCTACACCTTC. J is TRBJ1-2 and V is TRBV7-8; 9 bases match TRBD1. Per the germline V gene, CDR1 is SGHVS and CDR2 is FQNEAQ. CDR3 length: 15 amino acids. V gave up 1 base and J gave up 5 bases; unmatched junction bases: 5.

This clonotype was observed at least ten times. The rearrangement uses TRBV5-1 and TRBJ2-5; D not certain. Germline CDR1 reads SGHRS; CDR2 reads YFSETQ. The CDR3 is 13 residues long. Trimming stripped 5 bases from V and 4 bases from J, with 12 bases between. The CDR3 bases are TGCGCCAGCAGTTCCACGCCGGGAGAGACCCAGTACTTC. Translating it yields CASSSTPGETQYF.

This clonotype has only a few counts. The chain couples TRBV11-3 to TRBJ2-5; no clear D. The germline V and J ends were trimmed by 5 bases and 3 bases, with 10 bases remaining between them. The germline V gene has CDR1 SGHNT and CDR2 YENEEA. The CDR3 spans 13 residues. CDR3 loop: CASSARVKETQYF. The CDR3 bases are TGTGCCAGCAGCGCCCGAGTCAAAGAGACCCAGTACTTC.

This clonotype was seen a few times. V is TRBV20-1 and J is TRBJ2-3, with TRBD2 matching over 10 bases. V was pared by 0 bases and J by 6 bases, with 9 bases of the junction left unmatched. The CDR3 consists of 16 residues. Germline V gives CDR1 DFQATT, CDR2 SNEGSKA (reference sequence). This chain's CDR3 is CSARDWASGSSDTQYF. CDR3 sequence (DNA): TGCAGTGCTAGAGATTGGGCTAGCGGGAGCTCGGATACGCAGTATTTT.

This clonotype has a count of ten or more. The rearrangement uses TRBV28 and TRBJ2-1; D perhaps matches TRBD1 (6 bases). V lost 5 bases to trimming and J lost 2 bases, with 13 bases between them. The CDR3 is made up of 15 amino acids. Germline values: CDR1 MDHEN, CDR2 SYDVKM. The CDR3 nucleotides read TGTGCCAGCAGTAAAAACAGGGTAGCCTACAATGAGCAGTTCTTC. Its protein is CASSKNRVAYNEQFF.

This clonotype appeared many times. V usage is TRBV3-1 and J usage is TRBJ2-2, with a weak D call TRBD2 (5 bases). The CDR3 totals 13 residues. Germline lookup yields CDR1 LGHDT and CDR2 YNNKEL (reference sequence). V dropped 6 bases and J dropped 6 bases, with 11 bases sitting between them. The CDR3 reads CASRVWGAGELFF. The CDR3, as DNA: TGTGCCAGCAGGGTGTGGGGAGCCGGGGAGCTGTTTTTT.

Worth noting for this clonotype: A much bigger clone sits one base away, suggesting this may be a read error. The chain employs TRBV10-2 and TRBJ2-7; D may be TRBD1 (6 bases). Germline V CDR1 and CDR2: WSHSY, SAAADI. There are 15 residues in the CDR3. V lost 4 bases to trimming and J lost 0 bases, with 13 bases between them. CDR3 nucleotides: TGCGCCAGCAGTGGGGGGCAGAGGGCCTCCTACGAGCAGTACTTC. It is translated as CASSGGQRASYEQYF.